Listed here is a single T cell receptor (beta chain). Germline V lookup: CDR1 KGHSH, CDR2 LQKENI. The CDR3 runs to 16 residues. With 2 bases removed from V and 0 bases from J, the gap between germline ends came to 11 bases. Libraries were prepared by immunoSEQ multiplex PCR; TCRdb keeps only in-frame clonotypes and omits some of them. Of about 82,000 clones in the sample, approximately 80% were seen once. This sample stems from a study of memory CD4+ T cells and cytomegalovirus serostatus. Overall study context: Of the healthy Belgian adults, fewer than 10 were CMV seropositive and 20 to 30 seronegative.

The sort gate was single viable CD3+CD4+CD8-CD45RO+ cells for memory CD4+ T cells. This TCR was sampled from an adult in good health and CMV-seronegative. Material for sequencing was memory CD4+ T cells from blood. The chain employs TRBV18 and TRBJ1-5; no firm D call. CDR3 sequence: CASSPEVPYSNQPQHF. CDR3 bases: TGTGCCAGCTCACCAGAGGTTCCTTATAGCAATCAGCCCCAGCATTTT.